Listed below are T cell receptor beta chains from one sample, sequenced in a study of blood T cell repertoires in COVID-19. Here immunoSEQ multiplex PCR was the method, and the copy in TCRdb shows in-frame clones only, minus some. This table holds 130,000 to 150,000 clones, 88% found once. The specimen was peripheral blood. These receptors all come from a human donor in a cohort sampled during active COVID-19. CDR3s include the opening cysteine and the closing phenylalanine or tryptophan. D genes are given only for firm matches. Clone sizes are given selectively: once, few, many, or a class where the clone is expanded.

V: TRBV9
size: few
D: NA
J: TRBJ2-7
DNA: TGTGCCAGCAGCGTAGCCGCGGGGGAGCAGTACTTC
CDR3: CASSVAAGEQYF

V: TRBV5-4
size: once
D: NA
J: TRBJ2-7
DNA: TGTGCCAGCAGCTCAGCGTCCTACGAGCAGTACTTC
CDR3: CASSSASYEQYF

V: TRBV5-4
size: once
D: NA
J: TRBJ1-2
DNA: TGTGCCAGCAGCTTGAGGTCGATGGGAGAAGAGGGCTACACCTTC
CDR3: CASSLRSMGEEGYTF

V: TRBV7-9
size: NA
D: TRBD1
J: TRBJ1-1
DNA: TGTGCCAGCAGAGAGACAGGGGCCACTGAAGCTTTCTTT
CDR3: CASRETGATEAFF

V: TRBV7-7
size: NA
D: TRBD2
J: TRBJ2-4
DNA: TGTGCTAGCTATGACGGACCTATCCCGCCTAGCGGGAGGGCCATTCAGTACTTC
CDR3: CASYDGPIPPSGRAIQYF

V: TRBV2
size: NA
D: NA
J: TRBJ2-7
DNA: TGTGCCAGCAGTGAAGCGCGCCACGAGCAGTACTTC
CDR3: CASSEARHEQYF

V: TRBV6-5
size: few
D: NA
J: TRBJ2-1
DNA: TGTGCCACAGCAGCGGCGGGGGCGGTATTCGATGAGCAGTTCTTC
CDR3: CATAAAGAVFDEQFF

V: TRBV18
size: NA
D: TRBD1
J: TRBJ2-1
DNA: TGTGCCAGCTCACCCGACAGGGTGAACTACAATGAGCAGTTCTTC
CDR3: CASSPDRVNYNEQFF

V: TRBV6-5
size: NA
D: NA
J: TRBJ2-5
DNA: TGTGCCAGCAGCCCCGTTGCGGGGACCCAGTACTTC
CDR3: CASSPVAGTQYF

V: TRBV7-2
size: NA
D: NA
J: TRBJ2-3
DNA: TGTGCCAGCAGCTTGGTTGGGGGCGCAGATACGCAGTATTTT
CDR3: CASSLVGGADTQYF

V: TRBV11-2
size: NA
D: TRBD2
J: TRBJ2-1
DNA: TGTGCCAGCAGCCGCGGGGGGGAAGCCTACAATGAGCAGTTCTTC
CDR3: CASSRGGEAYNEQFF

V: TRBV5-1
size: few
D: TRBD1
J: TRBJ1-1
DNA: TGCGCCAGCAGCTTACTACAGGGGTTGAACACTGAAGCTTTCTTT
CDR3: CASSLLQGLNTEAFF

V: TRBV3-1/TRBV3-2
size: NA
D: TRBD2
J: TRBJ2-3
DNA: TGTGCCAGCAGCCCTAGACTAGCGGGAGGAATGGATACGCAGTATTTT
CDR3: CASSPRLAGGMDTQYF

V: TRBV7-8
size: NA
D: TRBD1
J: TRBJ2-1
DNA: TGTGCCAGCAGCCCGCCAAAGGACAGGGACAGATACAATGAGCAGTTCTTC
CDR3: CASSPPKDRDRYNEQFF

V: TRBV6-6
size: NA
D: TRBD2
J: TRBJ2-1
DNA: TGTGCCAGCAGCTCCCCAGCGGGGGGGCCGGTGAATGAGCAGTTCTTC
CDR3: CASSSPAGGPVNEQFF

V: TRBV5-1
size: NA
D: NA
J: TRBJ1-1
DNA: TGCGCCAGCAGCCGCCCAGGAGGGAGCACTGAAGCTTTCTTT
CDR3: CASSRPGGSTEAFF

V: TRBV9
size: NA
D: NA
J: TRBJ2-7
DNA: TGTGCCAGCAGCGTAGCCGTCGGGGGTATATACGAGCAGTACTTC
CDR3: CASSVAVGGIYEQYF

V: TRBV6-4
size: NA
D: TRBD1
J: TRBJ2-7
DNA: TGTGCCAGAGGACAGGGAGGCTACGAGCAGTACTTC
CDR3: CARGQGGYEQYF

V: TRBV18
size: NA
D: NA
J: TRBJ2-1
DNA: TGTGCCAGCTCACCACCGTCGTACAATGAGCAGTTCTTC
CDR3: CASSPPSYNEQFF

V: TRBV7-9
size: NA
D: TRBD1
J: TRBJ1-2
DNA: TGTGCCAGCAGCTTCGTACAGGGGGCAAACTATGGCTACACCTTC
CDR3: CASSFVQGANYGYTF

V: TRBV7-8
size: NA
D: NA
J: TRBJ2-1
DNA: TGTGCCAGCAGCCCCGTTACTTATGGTTACTTAGGGCAGGGGGGTATGCAAGGGAAGGGTGAGCAGTTCTTC
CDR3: CASSPVTYGYLGQGGMQGKGEQFF

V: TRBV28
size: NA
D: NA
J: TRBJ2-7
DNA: TGTGCCAGCAGGAAAGACAGTTACGAGCAGTACTTC
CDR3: CASRKDSYEQYF

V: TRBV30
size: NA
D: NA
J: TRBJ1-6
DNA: TGTGCCTGGAGTGTAGTGAACGGTAATTCACCCCTCCACTTT
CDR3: CAWSVVNGNSPLHF

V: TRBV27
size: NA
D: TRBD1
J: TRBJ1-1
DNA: TGTGCCAGCAGTCCCCATAGGGGGCCTGAAGCTTTCTTT
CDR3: CASSPHRGPEAFF

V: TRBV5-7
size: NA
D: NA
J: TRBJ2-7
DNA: TGTGCCAGCAGCGCCCCGGGAGACGAGCAGTACTTC
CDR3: CASSAPGDEQYF